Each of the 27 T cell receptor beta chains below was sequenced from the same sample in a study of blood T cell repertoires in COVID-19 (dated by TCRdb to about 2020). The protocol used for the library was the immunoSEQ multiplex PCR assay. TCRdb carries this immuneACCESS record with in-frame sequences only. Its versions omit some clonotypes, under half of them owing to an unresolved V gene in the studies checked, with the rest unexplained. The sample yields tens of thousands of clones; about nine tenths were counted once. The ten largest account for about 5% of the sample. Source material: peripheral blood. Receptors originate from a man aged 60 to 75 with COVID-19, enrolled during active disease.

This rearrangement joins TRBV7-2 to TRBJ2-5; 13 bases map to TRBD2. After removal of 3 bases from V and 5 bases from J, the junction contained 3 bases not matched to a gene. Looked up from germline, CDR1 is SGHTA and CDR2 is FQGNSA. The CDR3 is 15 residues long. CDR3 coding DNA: TGTGCCAGCAGCTTCGGACTAGCGGGAGTCGAGACCCAGTACTTC. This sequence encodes CASSFGLAGVETQYF.

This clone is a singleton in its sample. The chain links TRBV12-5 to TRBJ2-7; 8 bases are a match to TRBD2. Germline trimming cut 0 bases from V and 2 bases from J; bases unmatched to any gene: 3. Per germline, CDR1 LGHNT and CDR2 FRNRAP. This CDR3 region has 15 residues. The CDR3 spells CASGLVPGRAYEQYF. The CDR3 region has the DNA TGTGCTAGTGGTTTGGTACCCGGGAGGGCCTACGAGCAGTACTTC. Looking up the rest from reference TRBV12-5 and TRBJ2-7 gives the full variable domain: DARVTQTPRHKVTEMGQEVTMRCQPILGHNTVFWYRQTMMQGLELLAYFRNRAPLDDSGMPKDRFSAEMPDATLATLKIQPSEPRDSAVYFCASGLVPGRAYEQYFGPGTRLTVT.

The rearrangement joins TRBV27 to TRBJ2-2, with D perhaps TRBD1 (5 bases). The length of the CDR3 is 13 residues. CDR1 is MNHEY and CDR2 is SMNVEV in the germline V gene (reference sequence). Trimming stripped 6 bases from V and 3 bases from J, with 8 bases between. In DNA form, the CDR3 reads TGTGCCAGCAGGGCAGGGTACACCGGGGAGCTGTTTTTT. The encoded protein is CASRAGYTGELFF.

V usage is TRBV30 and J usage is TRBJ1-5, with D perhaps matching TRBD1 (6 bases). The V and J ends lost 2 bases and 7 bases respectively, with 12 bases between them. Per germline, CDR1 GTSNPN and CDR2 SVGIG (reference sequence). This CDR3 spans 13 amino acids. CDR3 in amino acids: CAWSSGAEQPQHF. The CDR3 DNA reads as TGTGCCTGGAGTTCAGGGGCAGAGCAGCCCCAGCATTTT. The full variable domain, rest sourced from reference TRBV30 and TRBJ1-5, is SQTIHQWPATLVQPVGSPLSLECTVEGTSNPNLYWYRQAAGRGLQLLFYSVGIGQISSEVPQNLSASRPQDRQFILSSKKLLLSDSGFYLCAWSSGAEQPQHFGDGTRLSIL.

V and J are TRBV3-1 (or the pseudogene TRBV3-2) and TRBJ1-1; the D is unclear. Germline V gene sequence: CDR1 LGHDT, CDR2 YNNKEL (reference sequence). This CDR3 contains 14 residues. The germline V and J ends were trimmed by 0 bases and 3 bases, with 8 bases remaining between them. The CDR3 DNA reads TGTGCCAGCAGCCAAGATCGGAGCTACACTGAAGCTTTCTTT. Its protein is CASSQDRSYTEAFF.

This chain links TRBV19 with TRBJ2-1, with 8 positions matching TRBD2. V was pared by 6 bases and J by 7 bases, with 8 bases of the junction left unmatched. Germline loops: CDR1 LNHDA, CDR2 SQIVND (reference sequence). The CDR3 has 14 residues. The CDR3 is CASRPGLEGNEQFF. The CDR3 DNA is TGTGCCAGTAGACCGGGACTAGAGGGAAATGAGCAGTTCTTC.

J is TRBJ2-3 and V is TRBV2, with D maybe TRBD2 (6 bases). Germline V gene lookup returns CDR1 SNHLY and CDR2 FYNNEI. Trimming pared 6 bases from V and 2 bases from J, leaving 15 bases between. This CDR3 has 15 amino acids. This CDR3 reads CASRGFGTPTDTQYF. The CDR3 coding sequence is TGTGCCAGCAGAGGTTTCGGGACTCCCACAGATACGCAGTATTTT.

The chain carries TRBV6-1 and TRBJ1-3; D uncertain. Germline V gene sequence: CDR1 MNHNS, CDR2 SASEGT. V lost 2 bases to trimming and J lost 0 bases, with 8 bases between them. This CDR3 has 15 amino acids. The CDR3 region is CASSERRYSGNTIYF. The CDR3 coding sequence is TGTGCCAGCAGTGAACGGAGATACTCTGGAAACACCATATATTTT.

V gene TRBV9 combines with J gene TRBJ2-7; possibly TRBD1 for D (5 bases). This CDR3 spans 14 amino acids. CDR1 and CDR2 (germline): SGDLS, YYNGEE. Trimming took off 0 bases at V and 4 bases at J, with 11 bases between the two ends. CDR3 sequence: CASSVGDSQYEQYF. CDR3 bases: TGTGCCAGCAGCGTAGGAGACAGCCAATACGAGCAGTACTTC.

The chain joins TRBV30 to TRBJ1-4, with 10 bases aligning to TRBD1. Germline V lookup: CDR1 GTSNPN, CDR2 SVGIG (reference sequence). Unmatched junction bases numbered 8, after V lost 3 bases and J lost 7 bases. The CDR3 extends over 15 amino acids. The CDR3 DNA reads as TGTGCCTGGAGAAACCGGGACAGGGGTGGTGAAAAACTGTTTTTT. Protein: CAWRNRDRGGEKLFF.

As DNA, the CDR3 is TGTGCCACCAGCAGAGGGGGGACTAGCGACTACAATGAGCAGTTCTTC. It specifies CATSRGGTSDYNEQFF. This chain connects TRBV15 to TRBJ2-1, with 10 bases matching TRBD2. The germline gives CDR1 LNHNV, CDR2 YYDKDF (reference sequence). This CDR3 is built from 16 residues. The V segment lost 1 base and the J segment 3 bases; nucleotides outside the gene matches: 3.

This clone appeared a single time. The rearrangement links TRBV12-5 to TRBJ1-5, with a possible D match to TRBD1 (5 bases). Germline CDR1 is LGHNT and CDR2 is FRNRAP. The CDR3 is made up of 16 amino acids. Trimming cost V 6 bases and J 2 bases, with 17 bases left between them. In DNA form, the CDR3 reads TGTGCTAGTGGACCTTCCGGGGGTCGGGGCAATCAGCCCCAGCATTTT. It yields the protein CASGPSGGRGNQPQHF.

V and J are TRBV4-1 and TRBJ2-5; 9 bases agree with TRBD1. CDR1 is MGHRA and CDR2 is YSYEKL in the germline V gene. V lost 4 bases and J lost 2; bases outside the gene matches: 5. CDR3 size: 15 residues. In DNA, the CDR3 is TGCGCCAGCAGCCCCGGGACAGGGACTCAAGAGACCCAGTACTTC. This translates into CASSPGTGTQETQYF.

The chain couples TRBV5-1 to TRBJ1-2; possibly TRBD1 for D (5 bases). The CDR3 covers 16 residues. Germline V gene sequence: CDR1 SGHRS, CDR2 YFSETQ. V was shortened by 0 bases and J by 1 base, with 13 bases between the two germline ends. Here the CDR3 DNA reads TGCGCCAGCAGCTTGGAAGGGCCAGGGAATAACTATGGCTACACCTTC. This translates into CASSLEGPGNNYGYTF.

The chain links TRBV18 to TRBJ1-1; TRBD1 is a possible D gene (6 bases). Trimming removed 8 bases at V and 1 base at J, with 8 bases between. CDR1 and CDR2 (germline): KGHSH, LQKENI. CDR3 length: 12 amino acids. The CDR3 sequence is CASQQGNTEAFF. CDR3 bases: TGTGCCAGCCAACAGGGGAACACTGAAGCTTTCTTT.

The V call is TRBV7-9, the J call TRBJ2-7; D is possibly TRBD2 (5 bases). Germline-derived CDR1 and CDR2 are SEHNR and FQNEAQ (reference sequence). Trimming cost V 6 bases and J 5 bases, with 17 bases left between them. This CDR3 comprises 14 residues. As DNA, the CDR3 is TGTGCCAGCAGACTAGGTCTAGCTGAGGACGAGCAGTACTTC. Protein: CASRLGLAEDEQYF.

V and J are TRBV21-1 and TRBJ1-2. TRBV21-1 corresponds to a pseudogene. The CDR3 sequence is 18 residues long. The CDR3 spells CASTNFRDPLGLNYGYTF. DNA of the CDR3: TGTGCCAGCACCAACTTTAGAGACCCACTAGGTCTTAACTATGGCTACACCTTC.

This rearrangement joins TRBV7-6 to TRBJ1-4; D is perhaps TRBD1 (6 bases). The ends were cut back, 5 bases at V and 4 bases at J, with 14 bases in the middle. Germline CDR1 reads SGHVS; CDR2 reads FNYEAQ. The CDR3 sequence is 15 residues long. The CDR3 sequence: CASSERGGGNEKLFF. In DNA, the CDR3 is TGTGCCAGCAGCGAAAGAGGGGGGGGTAATGAAAAACTGTTTTTT.

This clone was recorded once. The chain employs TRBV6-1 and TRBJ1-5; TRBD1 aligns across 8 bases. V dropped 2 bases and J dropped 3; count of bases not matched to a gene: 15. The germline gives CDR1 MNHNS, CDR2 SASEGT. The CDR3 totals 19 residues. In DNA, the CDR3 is TGTGCCAGCAGTGAATACACATTGACAGGGGTTAACCCCAATCAGCCCCAGCATTTT. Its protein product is CASSEYTLTGVNPNQPQHF.

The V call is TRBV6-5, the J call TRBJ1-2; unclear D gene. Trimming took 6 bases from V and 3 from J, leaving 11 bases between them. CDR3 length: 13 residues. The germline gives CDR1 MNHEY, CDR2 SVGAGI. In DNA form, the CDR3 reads TGTGCCAGCAGAACCGATACTGACTATGGCTACACCTTC. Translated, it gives CASRTDTDYGYTF.

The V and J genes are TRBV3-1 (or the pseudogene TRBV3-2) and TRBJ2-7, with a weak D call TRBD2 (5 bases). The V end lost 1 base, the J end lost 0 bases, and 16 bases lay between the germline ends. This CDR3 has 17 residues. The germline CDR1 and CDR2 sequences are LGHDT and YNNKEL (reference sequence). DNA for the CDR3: TGTGCCAGCAGCCAAGGCCTGTGGGAGCGAAGCTCCTACGAGCAGTACTTC. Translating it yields CASSQGLWERSSYEQYF.

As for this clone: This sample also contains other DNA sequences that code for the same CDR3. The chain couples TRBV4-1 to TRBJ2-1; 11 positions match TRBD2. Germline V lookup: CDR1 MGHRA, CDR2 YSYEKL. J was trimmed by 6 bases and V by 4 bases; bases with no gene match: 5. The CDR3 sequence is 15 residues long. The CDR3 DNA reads TGCGCCAGCAGCCCTGGACTAGCGGGCGCCAATGAGCAGTTCTTC. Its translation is CASSPGLAGANEQFF.

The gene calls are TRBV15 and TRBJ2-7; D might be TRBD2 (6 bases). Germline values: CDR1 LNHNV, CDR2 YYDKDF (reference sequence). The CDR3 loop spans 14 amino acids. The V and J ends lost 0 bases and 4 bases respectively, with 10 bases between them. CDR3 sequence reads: CATSREEGRYEQYF. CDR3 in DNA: TGTGCCACCAGCAGAGAGGAGGGGAGGTACGAGCAGTACTTC.

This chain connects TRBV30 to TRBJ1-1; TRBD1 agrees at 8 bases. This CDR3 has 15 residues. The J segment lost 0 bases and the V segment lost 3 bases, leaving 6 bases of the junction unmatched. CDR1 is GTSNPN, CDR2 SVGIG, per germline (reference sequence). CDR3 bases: TGTGCCTGGAGCCATGGACAGGGCATGAACACTGAAGCTTTCTTT. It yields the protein CAWSHGQGMNTEAFF. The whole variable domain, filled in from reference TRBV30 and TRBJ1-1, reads SQTIHQWPATLVQPVGSPLSLECTVEGTSNPNLYWYRQAAGRGLQLLFYSVGIGQISSEVPQNLSASRPQDRQFILSSKKLLLSDSGFYLCAWSHGQGMNTEAFFGQGTRLTVV.

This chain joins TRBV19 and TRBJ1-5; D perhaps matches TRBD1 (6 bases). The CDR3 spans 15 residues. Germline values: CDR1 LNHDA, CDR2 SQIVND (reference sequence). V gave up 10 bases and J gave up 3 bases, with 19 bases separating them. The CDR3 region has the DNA TGTGCCACTATATCCTGGTCAGGGGACAATCAGCCCCAGCATTTT. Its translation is CATISWSGDNQPQHF.

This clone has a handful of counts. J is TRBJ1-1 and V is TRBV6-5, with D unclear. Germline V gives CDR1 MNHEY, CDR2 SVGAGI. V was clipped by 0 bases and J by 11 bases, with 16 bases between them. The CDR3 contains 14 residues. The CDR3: CASSYSNPRTGAFF. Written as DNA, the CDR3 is TGTGCCAGCAGTTACTCGAATCCCAGGACGGGGGCTTTCTTT.

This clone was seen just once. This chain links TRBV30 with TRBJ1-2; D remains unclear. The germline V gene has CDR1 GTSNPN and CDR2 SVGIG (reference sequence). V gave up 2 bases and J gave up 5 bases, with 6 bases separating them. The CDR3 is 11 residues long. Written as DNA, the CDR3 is TGTGCCTGGAGTCGGGGATATGGCTACACCTTC. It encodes CAWSRGYGYTF.